These 19 T cell receptor beta chains originate from one sample sequenced in a study of T cells after yellow fever vaccination (dated by TCRdb to about 2019). Preparation of the library involved 5' RACE. Sequenced on an Illumina HiSeq 2500. TCRdb reprocessed the public reads (quality trimming at Q25 with fastp, clone calling with MiXCR) and kept in-frame beta chains. Each entry merges the rows of one CDR3 protein and shows their most common DNA and genes. This sample is represented by roughly 500,000 distinct CDR3 sequences; about a fifth of them were singletons. The top ten clonotypes cover roughly an eighth of the sample. Reading the label with the study, this specimen's treatment or condition is: live attenuated yellow fever vaccine strain. Sequences were derived from PBMCs, sampled 15 days after the yellow fever booster vaccination. The receptors derive from a man younger than 40 who received the YFV17D yellow fever vaccine.

The CDR3 DNA reads as TGCAGTGCCAGGCCCCCGAACACTGAAGCTTTCTTT. It codes for CSARPPNTEAFF. The gene calls are TRBV20-1 and TRBJ1-1; D gene ambiguous. The V gene lost 6 bases and the J gene lost 1 base, with 9 bases spanning the gap. Germline V lookup: CDR1 DFQATT, CDR2 SNEGSKA (reference sequence). The CDR3 has 12 residues.

This clonotype was counted a single time. The V gene is TRBV5-4, the J gene TRBJ2-7; TRBD2 might be the D (6 bases). Germline V gene data show CDR1 as SGHNT and CDR2 as YYREEE (reference sequence). V lost 4 bases to trimming and J lost 1 base, with 12 bases between them. This CDR3 has 14 amino acids. The CDR3 here is CASSPGVASYEQYF. The CDR3 nucleotides read TGTGCCAGCAGCCCGGGGGTCGCTTCCTACGAGCAGTACTTC. The full variable domain, rest sourced from reference TRBV5-4 and TRBJ2-7, is ETGVTQSPTHLIKTRGQQVTLRCSSQSGHNTVSWYQQALGQGPQFIFQYYREEENGRGNFPPRFSGLQFPNYSSELNVNALELDDSALYLCASSPGVASYEQYFGPGTRLTVT.

The V call is TRBV28, the J call TRBJ2-5, with D perhaps matching TRBD2 (6 bases). Trimming stripped 5 bases from V and 4 bases from J, with 17 bases between. CDR3 length: 15 amino acids. The germline CDR1 and CDR2 sequences are MDHEN and SYDVKM. CDR3 region: CASSISLAGTETQYF. In DNA form, the CDR3 reads TGTGCCAGCAGTATATCCCTTGCGGGAACAGAGACCCAGTACTTC.

The sample holds many counts of this clonotype. The chain links TRBV23-1 to TRBJ2-5; 7 bases match TRBD1. TRBV23-1 is sorted into the ORF group, with uncertain function. CDR3 length: 14 amino acids. Unmatched junction bases numbered 7, after V lost 0 bases and J lost 9 bases. CDR3 in DNA: TGCGCCAGCAGTCAATCGAGGGACAGCGTGCCCCAGTACTTC. Its protein product is CASSQSRDSVPQYF.

V is TRBV27 and J is TRBJ2-1, with no clear D. CDR1 and CDR2 (germline): MNHEY, SMNVEV (reference sequence). The CDR3 contains 13 residues. V dropped 5 bases and J dropped 7 bases, with 12 bases sitting between them. CDR3 sequence reads: CASSPTTANEQFF. As DNA, the CDR3 is TGTGCCAGCAGTCCTACGACTGCGAATGAGCAGTTCTTC.

This clonotype turned up a few times. The genes are TRBV5-4 and TRBJ1-6, with TRBD1 identical over 8 bases. V was pared by 4 bases and J by 9 bases, with 6 bases of the junction left unmatched. CDR3 length: 14 amino acids. Germline CDR1 reads SGHNT; CDR2 reads YYREEE (reference sequence). This CDR3 is CASSEETGVSPLHF. CDR3 nucleotides: TGTGCCAGCAGCGAGGAGACAGGGGTTTCACCCCTCCACTTT.

V is TRBV7-2 and J is TRBJ2-3; TRBD2 is a possible D gene (6 bases). The CDR3 runs to 16 residues. V shed 5 bases and J shed 6 bases, with 21 bases lying between them. Per germline, CDR1 SGHTA and CDR2 FQGNSA. In DNA form, the CDR3 reads TGTGCCAGCAGCCAAGCCCCGGGAGCTAGGGCCGATACGCAGTATTTT. The encoded protein is CASSQAPGARADTQYF.

This clonotype has more than one count but fewer than ten. The V gene is TRBV29-1, the J gene TRBJ2-1; D ambiguous. The CDR3 is 13 amino acids. Trimming cost V 1 base and J 6 bases, with 10 bases left between them. Germline V lookup: CDR1 SQVTM, CDR2 ANQGSEA. The CDR3 region has the DNA TGCAGCGTTGAAGTTGGCGTCCTCAATGAGCAGTTCTTC. Amino acid sequence: CSVEVGVLNEQFF.

This clonotype occurred a few times. The chain recombines TRBV7-2 with TRBJ2-7, with D possibly matching TRBD2 (6 bases). Per the germline V gene, CDR1 is SGHTA and CDR2 is FQGNSA. Trimming took 5 bases from V and 3 from J, leaving 17 bases between them. CDR3 length: 15 amino acids. The CDR3: CASSRSGSVDYEQYF. Here the CDR3 DNA reads TGTGCCAGCAGCCGGTCCGGGAGCGTCGACTACGAGCAGTACTTC.

This clonotype was seen only a few times. The gene calls are TRBV27 and TRBJ2-2; D not certain. Trimming cost V 8 bases and J 0 bases, with 10 bases left between them. This CDR3 comprises 14 residues. Germline CDR1 is MNHEY and CDR2 is SMNVEV (reference sequence). CDR3 sequence (DNA): TGTGCCAGCTCGTCAGCCCCGAACACCGGGGAGCTGTTTTTT. Translation: CASSSAPNTGELFF.

V and J are TRBV20-1 and TRBJ2-3; D assignment may be TRBD1 or TRBD2 (7 bases each). Germline V gives CDR1 DFQATT, CDR2 SNEGSKA (reference sequence). V dropped 2 bases and J dropped 5 bases, with 17 bases sitting between them. CDR3 size: 15 residues. The CDR3 is CSARRTGWGGDTQYF. CDR3 sequence (DNA): TGCAGTGCTAGAAGGACAGGCTGGGGGGGAGATACGCAGTATTTT.

The chain is built from TRBV5-1 and TRBJ2-7; 8 bases line up with TRBD1. The CDR3 contains 15 residues. Per germline, CDR1 SGHRS and CDR2 YFSETQ. V gave up 5 bases and J gave up 3 bases; unmatched junction bases: 10. As DNA, the CDR3 is TGCGCCAGCAGTTCCGGACAGGGAAGGAACTACGAGCAGTACTTC. As protein: CASSSGQGRNYEQYF.

This clonotype occurred a few times. This chain uses TRBV6-4 with TRBJ2-1, with D perhaps TRBD2 (5 bases). CDR1 and CDR2 (germline): MRHNA, SNTAGT. The CDR3 runs to 14 residues. V lost 3 bases and J lost 7, with 13 bases in between. CDR3 nucleotide sequence: TGTGCCAGCAGTGAGTCCGGGATTTCTAATGAGCAGTTCTTC. Residues: CASSESGISNEQFF.

This clonotype was seen a handful of times. V gene TRBV5-1 combines with J gene TRBJ2-1; a possible D gene is TRBD2 (5 bases). Germline CDR1 is SGHRS and CDR2 is YFSETQ. Trimming pared 0 bases from V and 10 bases from J, leaving 14 bases between. This CDR3 has 14 residues. CDR3 nucleotide sequence: TGCGCCAGCAGCTTGGTTCCCACCCCGGGGGAGCAGTTCTTC. Its protein product is CASSLVPTPGEQFF.

This clonotype was found a few times. The V gene is TRBV7-3, the J gene TRBJ1-1; no clear D. There are 13 residues in the CDR3. Germline assignment: CDR1 SGHTA and CDR2 FQGTGA. Trimming shortened V by 6 bases and J by 3 bases, and 11 bases separated the two germline ends. CDR3 region: CASSKVEYTEAFF. CDR3 coding DNA: TGTGCCAGCAGTAAAGTCGAGTACACTGAAGCTTTCTTT.

The chain recombines TRBV5-1 with TRBJ2-5; D possibly corresponds to TRBD2 (5 bases). This CDR3 is built from 13 residues. The V gene lost 4 bases and the J gene lost 5 bases, with 12 bases spanning the gap. Germline assignment: CDR1 SGHRS and CDR2 YFSETQ. The CDR3 reads CASSATPGETQYF. The CDR3 DNA sequence: TGCGCCAGCAGCGCGACCCCGGGGGAGACCCAGTACTTC.

The V and J genes are TRBV5-1 and TRBJ2-1, with 9 bases that match TRBD2. Germline CDR1 is SGHRS and CDR2 is YFSETQ. V dropped 0 bases and J dropped 6; count of bases not matched to a gene: 4. The CDR3 has 15 residues. The DNA for the CDR3 is TGCGCCAGCAGCTTGGCTGCGACTAGCGGCAATGAGCAGTTCTTC. This translates into CASSLAATSGNEQFF. The variable domain in full, completed from reference TRBV5-1 and TRBJ2-1, reads KAGVTQTPRYLIKTRGQQVTLSCSPISGHRSVSWYQQTPGQGLQFLFEYFSETQRNKGNFPGRFSGRQFSNSRSEMNVSTLELGDSALYLCASSLAATSGNEQFFGPGTRLTVL.

The J gene is TRBJ2-1, the V gene TRBV15; 8 nucleotides align to TRBD1. CDR3 size: 16 residues. The V segment lost 5 bases and the J segment 7 bases; nucleotides outside the gene matches: 13. CDR1 and CDR2 (germline): LNHNV, YYDKDF (reference sequence). CDR3 in DNA: TGTGCCACCAGCGCGACAGGGGCCGGACGGGGAAATGAGCAGTTCTTC. This translates into CATSATGAGRGNEQFF.

The chain uses TRBV4-3 and TRBJ2-7; D is possibly TRBD2 (6 bases). V shed 1 base and J shed 7 bases, with 14 bases lying between them. The CDR3 totals 14 residues. Looked up from germline, CDR1 is LGHNA and CDR2 is YSLEER. CDR3 DNA: TGCGCCAGCAGCCAAGTCGTGGGACTGCGGGAGCAGTACTTC. Amino acid sequence: CASSQVVGLREQYF.